This T cell receptor (beta chain) was identified in a study of control samples from healthy donors and cancer patients. Clones were read by immunoSEQ multiplex PCR, and TCRdb kept only the in-frame ones, dropping some. The sample consists of approximately 83,000 clones, more than 85% of them appearing once. Germline values: CDR1 SGHTA, CDR2 FQGTGA. Unmatched junction bases numbered 8, after V lost 5 bases and J lost 8 bases. The CDR3 is 16 residues long. Sequencing was done on a sample of blood. The chain employs TRBV7-3 and TRBJ2-2; 13 nucleotides line up with TRBD2. This receptor was obtained from a young woman in good health. Here the CDR3 DNA reads TGTGCCAGCAGCCCATCGGGACTAGCGGGATCTGGGGAGCTGTTTTTT. Translated: CASSPSGLAGSGELFF.